This T cell receptor (beta chain) was observed in a study of vaccination and CD4 T cells after COVID-19. This clonotype occurred a few times. Its antigen is unknown. Germline values: CDR1 LNHDA, CDR2 SQIVND (reference sequence). The CDR3 extends over 14 amino acids. The J segment lost 7 bases and the V segment lost 2 bases, leaving 6 bases of the junction unmatched. As to treatment: roughly 11-day PBMC culture with coronavirus spike peptide pools or control peptides (ViraFEST assay). Sequencing of cultured CD4+ T cell DNA used the Oncomine TCR Beta short-read assay. TCRdb ran MiXCR on the PCR reads and lists one entry per CDR3 protein. Among some 10,000 distinct CDR3 sequences, approximately 60% were seen once, and the ten largest hold about 33%.

The material sequenced was CD4+ T cells from blood, cultured in vitro. The TCR was taken from a human donor who had recovered from COVID-19. V and J are TRBV19 and TRBJ1-2; 8 positions agree with TRBD1. The CDR3 DNA reads TGTGCCAGTAGTATAAGGCAGGGGGCCGGTGGCTACACCTTC. Amino acids: CASSIRQGAGGYTF. The full variable domain, in which reference TRBV19 and TRBJ1-2 provide the parts outside the CDR3, is DGGITQSPKYLFRKEGQNVTLSCEQNLNHDAMYWYRQDPGQGLRLIYYSQIVNDFQKGDIAEGYSVSREKKESFPLTVTSAQKNPTAFYLCASSIRQGAGGYTFGSGTRLTVV.